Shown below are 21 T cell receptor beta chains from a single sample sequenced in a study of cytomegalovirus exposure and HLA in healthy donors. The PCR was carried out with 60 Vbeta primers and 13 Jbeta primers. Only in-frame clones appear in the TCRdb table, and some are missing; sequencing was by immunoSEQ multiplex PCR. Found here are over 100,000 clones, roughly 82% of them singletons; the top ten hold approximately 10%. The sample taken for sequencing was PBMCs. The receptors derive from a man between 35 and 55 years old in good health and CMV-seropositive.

CDR3 bases: TGTGCCAGCAGCTTGGGAGGGACTAGCAATGAGCAGTTCTTC. Translation: CASSLGGTSNEQFF. This rearrangement joins TRBV5-4 to TRBJ2-1; the match to TRBD2 covers 8 bases. CDR1 and CDR2 from the germline V gene are SGHNT and YYREEE (reference sequence). J was trimmed by 6 bases and V by 0 bases; bases with no gene match: 2. This CDR3 is 14 amino acids long.

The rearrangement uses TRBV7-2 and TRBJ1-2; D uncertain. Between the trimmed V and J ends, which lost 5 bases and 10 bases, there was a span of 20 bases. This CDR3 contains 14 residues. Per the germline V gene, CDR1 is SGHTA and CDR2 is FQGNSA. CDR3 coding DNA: TGTGCCAGCAGCCCGGGGAGCTCCCCTTCGAACTACACCTTC. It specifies CASSPGSSPSNYTF.

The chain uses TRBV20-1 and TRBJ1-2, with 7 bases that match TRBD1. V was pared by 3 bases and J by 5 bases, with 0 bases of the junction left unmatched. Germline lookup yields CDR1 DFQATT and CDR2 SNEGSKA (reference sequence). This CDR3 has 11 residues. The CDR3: CSARTGYGYTF. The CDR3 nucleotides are TGCAGTGCTAGGACAGGGTATGGCTACACCTTC.

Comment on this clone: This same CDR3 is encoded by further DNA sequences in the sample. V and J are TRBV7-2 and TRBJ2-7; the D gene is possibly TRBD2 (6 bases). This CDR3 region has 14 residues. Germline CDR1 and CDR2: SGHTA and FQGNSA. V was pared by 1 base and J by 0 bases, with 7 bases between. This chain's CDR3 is CASSLVGGSYEQYF. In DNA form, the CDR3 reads TGTGCCAGCAGCTTAGTCGGGGGCTCCTACGAGCAGTACTTC. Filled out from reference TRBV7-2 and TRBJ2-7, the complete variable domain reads GAGVSQSPSNKVTEKGKDVELRCDPISGHTALYWYRQSLGQGLEFLIYFQGNSAPDKSGLPSDRFSAERTGGSVSTLTIQRTQQEDSAVYLCASSLVGGSYEQYFGPGTRLTVT.

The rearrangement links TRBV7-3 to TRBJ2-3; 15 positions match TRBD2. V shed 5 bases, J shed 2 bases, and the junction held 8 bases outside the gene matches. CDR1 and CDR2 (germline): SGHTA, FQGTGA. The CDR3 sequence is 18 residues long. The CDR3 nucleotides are TGTGCCAGCAGCATAGGACTAGCGGGGGGGATCTTCACAGATACGCAGTATTTT. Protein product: CASSIGLAGGIFTDTQYF.

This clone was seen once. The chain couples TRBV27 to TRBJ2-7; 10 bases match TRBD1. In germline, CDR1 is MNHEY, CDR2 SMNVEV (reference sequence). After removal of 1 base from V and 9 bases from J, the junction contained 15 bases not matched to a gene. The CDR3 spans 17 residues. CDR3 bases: TGTGCCAGCAGTTTATATCACGGGGAGGACAGGGGGTCCTGGCAGTACTTC. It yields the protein CASSLYHGEDRGSWQYF.

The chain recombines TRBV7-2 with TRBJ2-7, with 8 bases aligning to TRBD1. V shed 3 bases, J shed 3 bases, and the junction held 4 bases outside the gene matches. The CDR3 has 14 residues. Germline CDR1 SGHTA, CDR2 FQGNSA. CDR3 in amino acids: CASSLDREHYEQYF. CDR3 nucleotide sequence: TGTGCCAGCAGCTTGGACAGGGAACACTACGAGCAGTACTTC.

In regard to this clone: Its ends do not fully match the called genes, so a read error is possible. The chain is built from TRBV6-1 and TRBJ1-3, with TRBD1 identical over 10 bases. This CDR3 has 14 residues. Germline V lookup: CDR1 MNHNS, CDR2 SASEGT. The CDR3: CGSSDRGLGNTIYF. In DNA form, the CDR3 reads TGTGGCAGCAGTGACAGGGGGCTTGGAAACACCATATATTTT.

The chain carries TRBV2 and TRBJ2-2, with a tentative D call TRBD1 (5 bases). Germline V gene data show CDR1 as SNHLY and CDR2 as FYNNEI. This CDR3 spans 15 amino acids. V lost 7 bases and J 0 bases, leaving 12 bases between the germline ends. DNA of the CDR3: TGTGCCAGCACCTTGACAGCTACGAACACCGGGGAGCTGTTTTTT. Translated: CASTLTATNTGELFF. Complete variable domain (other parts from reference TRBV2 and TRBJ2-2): EPEVTQTPSHQVTQMGQEVILRCVPISNHLYFYWYRQILGQKVEFLVSFYNNEISEKSEIFDDQFSVERPDGSNFTLKIRSTKLEDSAMYFCASTLTATNTGELFFGEGSRLTVL.

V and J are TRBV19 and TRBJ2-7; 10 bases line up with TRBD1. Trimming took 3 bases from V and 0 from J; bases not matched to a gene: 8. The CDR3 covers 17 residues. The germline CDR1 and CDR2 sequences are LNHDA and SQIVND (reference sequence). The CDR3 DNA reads TGTGCCAGTAGTATTACTGGGACAGGGGCTCTCTCCTACGAGCAGTACTTC. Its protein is CASSITGTGALSYEQYF.

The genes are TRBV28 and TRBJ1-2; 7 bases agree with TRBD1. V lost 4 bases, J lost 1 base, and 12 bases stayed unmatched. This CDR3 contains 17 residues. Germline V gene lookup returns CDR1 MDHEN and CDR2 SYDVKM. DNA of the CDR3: TGTGCCAGCAGTTCTCGACAGGGTATTTTCGATAACTATGGCTACACCTTC. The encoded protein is CASSSRQGIFDNYGYTF.

CDR3: CASSPVEETQYF. The CDR3 DNA follows: TGTGCCAGCTCACCGGTAGAAGAGACCCAGTACTTC. The chain carries TRBV18 and TRBJ2-5, with D unresolved. The CDR3 sequence is 12 residues long. V was pared by 3 bases and J by 3 bases, with 5 bases between. Germline V gives CDR1 KGHSH, CDR2 LQKENI.

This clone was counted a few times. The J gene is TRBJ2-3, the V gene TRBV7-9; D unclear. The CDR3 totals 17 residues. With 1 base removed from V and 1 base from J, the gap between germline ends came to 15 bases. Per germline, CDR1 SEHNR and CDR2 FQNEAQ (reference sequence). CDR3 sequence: CASSLGFLVQGTDTQYF. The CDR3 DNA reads TGTGCCAGCAGCTTAGGGTTCTTGGTGCAGGGCACAGATACGCAGTATTTT. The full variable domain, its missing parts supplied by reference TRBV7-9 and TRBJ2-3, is DTGVSQNPRHKITKRGQNVTFRCDPISEHNRLYWYRQTLGQGPEFLTYFQNEAQLEKSRLLSDRFSAERPKGSFSTLEIQRTEQGDSAMYLCASSLGFLVQGTDTQYFGPGTRLTVL.

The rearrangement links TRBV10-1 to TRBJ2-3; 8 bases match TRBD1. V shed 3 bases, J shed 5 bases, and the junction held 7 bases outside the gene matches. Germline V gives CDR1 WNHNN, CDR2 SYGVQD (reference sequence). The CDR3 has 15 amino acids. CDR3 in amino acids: CASSDGQGAGDTQYF. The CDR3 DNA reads TGCGCCAGCAGTGACGGGCAGGGGGCTGGAGATACGCAGTATTTT.

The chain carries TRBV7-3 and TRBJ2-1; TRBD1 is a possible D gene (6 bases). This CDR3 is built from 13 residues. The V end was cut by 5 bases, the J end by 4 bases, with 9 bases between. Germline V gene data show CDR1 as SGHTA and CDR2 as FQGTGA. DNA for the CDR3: TGTGCCAGCAGCCTCGGACAGTACAATGAGCAGTTCTTC. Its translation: CASSLGQYNEQFF.

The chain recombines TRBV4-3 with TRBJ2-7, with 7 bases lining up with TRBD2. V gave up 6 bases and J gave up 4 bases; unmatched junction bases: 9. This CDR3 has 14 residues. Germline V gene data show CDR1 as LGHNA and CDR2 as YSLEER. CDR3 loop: CASSWYAGEYEQYF. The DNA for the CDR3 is TGCGCCAGCAGTTGGTATGCGGGGGAATACGAGCAGTACTTC.

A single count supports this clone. CDR3: CASFPYAGGGNNNSPLHF. CDR3 bases: TGTGCCAGCTTTCCTTATGCGGGGGGGGGTAATAATAATTCACCCCTCCACTTT. The chain employs TRBV27 and TRBJ1-6; possibly TRBD1 for D (5 bases). The CDR3 loop spans 18 amino acids. Deletions cut 8 bases from V and 5 bases from J, with 25 bases between. Germline assignment: CDR1 MNHEY and CDR2 SMNVEV (reference sequence).

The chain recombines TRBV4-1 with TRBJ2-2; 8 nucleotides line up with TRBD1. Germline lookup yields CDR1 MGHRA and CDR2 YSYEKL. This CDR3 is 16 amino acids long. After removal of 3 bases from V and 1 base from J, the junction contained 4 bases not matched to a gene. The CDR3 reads CASSQRGTGNTGELFF. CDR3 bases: TGCGCCAGCAGCCAGAGGGGGACAGGGAACACCGGGGAGCTGTTTTTT.

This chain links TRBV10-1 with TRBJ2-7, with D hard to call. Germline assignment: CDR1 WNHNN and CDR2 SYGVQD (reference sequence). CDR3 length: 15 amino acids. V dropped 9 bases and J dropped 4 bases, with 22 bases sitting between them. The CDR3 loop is CARKRSPQRSYEQYF. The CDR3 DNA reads TGCGCCAGAAAGAGGTCGCCTCAAAGGTCTTACGAGCAGTACTTC.

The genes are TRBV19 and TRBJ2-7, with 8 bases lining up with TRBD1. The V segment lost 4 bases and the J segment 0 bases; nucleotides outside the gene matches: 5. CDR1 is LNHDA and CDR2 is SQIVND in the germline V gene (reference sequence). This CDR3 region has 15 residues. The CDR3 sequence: CASSRRQGNSYEQYF. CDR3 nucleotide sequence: TGTGCCAGTAGTAGAAGACAGGGGAACTCCTACGAGCAGTACTTC.

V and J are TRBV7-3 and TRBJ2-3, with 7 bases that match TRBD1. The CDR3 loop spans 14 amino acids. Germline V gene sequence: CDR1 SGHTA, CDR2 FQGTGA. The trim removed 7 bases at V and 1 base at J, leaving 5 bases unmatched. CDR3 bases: TGTGCCAGCACCGCCGGGACAGGCACAGATACGCAGTATTTT. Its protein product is CASTAGTGTDTQYF. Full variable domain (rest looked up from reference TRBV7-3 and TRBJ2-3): GAGVSQTPSNKVTEKGKYVELRCDPISGHTALYWYRQSLGQGPEFLIYFQGTGAADDSGLPNDRFFAVRPEGSVSTLKIQRTERGDSAVYLCASTAGTGTDTQYFGPGTRLTVL.